Listed here are 26 T cell receptor beta chains from one sample, sequenced in a study of T cells in tuberculosis. Assay used: immunoSEQ multiplex PCR; TCRdb lists only in-frame clones, some missing. The sample records some 47,000 clones, nearly 95% being singletons. The material sequenced was PBMCs. All receptors come from a donor aged 10-35 years with latent tuberculosis or without tuberculosis infection.

V and J are TRBV18 and TRBJ2-2; the D is unclear. This CDR3 comprises 13 residues. The ends were cut back, 2 bases at V and 2 bases at J, with 3 bases in the middle. Germline V gene data show CDR1 as KGHSH and CDR2 as LQKENI. CDR3 loop: CASSPVNTGELFF. The CDR3 DNA reads TGTGCCAGCTCACCAGTAAACACCGGGGAGCTGTTTTTT.

The gene calls are TRBV11-3 and TRBJ2-1; TRBD2 matches at 8 bases. The CDR3 has 17 amino acids. The J segment lost 1 base and the V segment lost 2 bases, leaving 7 bases of the junction unmatched. CDR1 SGHNT and CDR2 YENEEA come from the germline V gene. CDR3 DNA sequence: TGTGCCAGCAGCTTACTAGCGGGCCGCGGATCCTACAATGAGCAGTTCTTC. Protein sequence: CASSLLAGRGSYNEQFF.

The V call is TRBV5-1, the J call TRBJ2-3; the D gene is possibly TRBD1 (6 bases). Germline V gene data show CDR1 as SGHRS and CDR2 as YFSETQ. V was pared by 1 base and J by 3 bases, with 18 bases between. This CDR3 spans 17 amino acids. This chain's CDR3 is CASSLYPDLRGTDTQYF. Here the CDR3 DNA reads TGCGCCAGCAGCTTGTATCCTGACCTTAGGGGGACAGATACGCAGTATTTT.

The chain is built from TRBV11-3 and TRBJ1-1; D gene uncertain. The CDR3 covers 13 residues. CDR1 SGHNT and CDR2 YENEEA come from the germline V gene. Trimming removed 1 base at V and 1 base at J, with 4 bases between. The CDR3 reads CASSLVENTEAFF. For the CDR3, the DNA is TGTGCCAGCAGCTTAGTAGAGAACACTGAAGCTTTCTTT.

This clone was observed a handful of times. J is TRBJ1-2 and V is TRBV5-1; D is possibly TRBD1 (6 bases). The germline gives CDR1 SGHRS, CDR2 YFSETQ. The CDR3 has 14 amino acids. Deletions cut 4 bases from V and 7 bases from J, with 17 bases between. CDR3 nucleotide sequence: TGCGCCAGCAGCGTGATACAGGGTGGGTCTGGCTACACCTTC. Encoded protein: CASSVIQGGSGYTF.

This rearrangement joins TRBV9 to TRBJ1-1; D is perhaps TRBD1 (5 bases). V was shortened by 7 bases and J by 4 bases, with 11 bases between the two germline ends. CDR3 length: 12 residues. Germline-derived CDR1 and CDR2 are SGDLS and YYNGEE. This CDR3 is CASRSRGTEAFF. In DNA form, the CDR3 reads TGTGCCAGCCGGTCAAGGGGCACTGAAGCTTTCTTT.

This chain uses TRBV11-2 with TRBJ1-2; D is undetermined. The CDR3 has 15 amino acids. V was cut by 2 bases and J by 4 bases, with 14 bases left in between. Germline-derived CDR1 and CDR2 are SGHAT and FQNNGV. The CDR3 DNA reads TGTGCCAGCAGCTTAATAAGGGCGGACTCCTATGGCTACACCTTC. Protein sequence: CASSLIRADSYGYTF. Using reference TRBV11-2 and TRBJ1-2 for the parts outside the CDR3, the full variable domain is EAGVAQSPRYKIIEKRQSVAFWCNPISGHATLYWYQQILGQGPKLLIQFQNNGVVDDSQLPKDRFSAERLKGVDSTLKIQPAKLEDSAVYLCASSLIRADSYGYTFGSGTRLTVV.

The V and J genes are TRBV4-1 and TRBJ2-1; 9 positions agree with TRBD1. The CDR3 totals 17 residues. Germline trimming cut 4 bases from V and 8 bases from J; bases unmatched to any gene: 15. CDR1 and CDR2 from the germline V gene are MGHRA and YSYEKL. CDR3 DNA sequence: TGCGCCAGCAGCCTAAGTCAAGGGACAGGGATTTTCTATGAGCAGTTCTTC. Translated: CASSLSQGTGIFYEQFF.

The V gene is TRBV19, the J gene TRBJ1-2; D is undetermined. The CDR3 is 13 residues long. V lost 2 bases and J lost 2, with 6 bases in between. Germline V gene lookup returns CDR1 LNHDA and CDR2 SQIVND (reference sequence). The CDR3, as DNA: TGTGCCAGTAGTATAAGTCAGAACTATGGCTACACCTTC. Its translation is CASSISQNYGYTF. Variable domain in full (rest from reference TRBV19 and TRBJ1-2): DGGITQSPKYLFRKEGQNVTLSCEQNLNHDAMYWYRQDPGQGLRLIYYSQIVNDFQKGDIAEGYSVSREKKESFPLTVTSAQKNPTAFYLCASSISQNYGYTFGSGTRLTVV.

This chain links TRBV5-6 with TRBJ1-5, with D maybe TRBD1 (5 bases). Trimming took 1 base from V and 0 from J, leaving 14 bases between them. From germline, CDR1 is SGHDT and CDR2 YYEEEE. The CDR3 length is 17 residues. The CDR3: CASSLQGQANSNQPQHF. CDR3 sequence (DNA): TGTGCCAGCAGCTTGCAGGGTCAGGCAAATAGCAATCAGCCCCAGCATTTT.

The J gene is TRBJ1-1, the V gene TRBV30; TRBD1 aligns across 7 bases. This CDR3 has 14 residues. V lost 8 bases to trimming and J lost 3 bases; unmatched junction nucleotides: 12. Germline V gene lookup returns CDR1 GTSNPN and CDR2 SVGIG (reference sequence). CDR3 nucleotide sequence: TGTGCCGGCCTCGCAGGGGGTAGGGACACTGAAGCTTTCTTT. This codes for CAGLAGGRDTEAFF.

The genes are TRBV19 and TRBJ1-2; 7 nucleotides agree with TRBD1. V lost 1 base, J lost 4 bases, and 9 bases stayed unmatched. CDR3 length: 16 residues. Per germline, CDR1 LNHDA and CDR2 SQIVND (reference sequence). The CDR3: CASSIAQQGIFYGYTF. CDR3 in DNA: TGTGCCAGTAGTATAGCACAACAGGGGATTTTCTATGGCTACACCTTC.

This chain uses TRBV14 with TRBJ2-5, with unresolved D. In germline, CDR1 is SGHDN, CDR2 FVKESK. The CDR3 length is 14 residues. Trimming took 1 base from V and 2 from J, leaving 8 bases between them. As DNA, the CDR3 is TGTGCCAGCAGCCAAGGTCCATCACAAGAGACCCAGTACTTC. Translated, it gives CASSQGPSQETQYF.

The genes are TRBV29-1 and TRBJ1-1, with TRBD1 identical over 9 bases. The CDR3 runs 14 residues. V gave up 8 bases and J gave up 6 bases; unmatched junction bases: 13. Germline assignment: CDR1 SQVTM and CDR2 ANQGSEA. CDR3 coding DNA: TGCAGCTATAATCACAGGGGGCGAGGGTCTGAAGCTTTCTTT. Amino acid sequence: CSYNHRGRGSEAFF.

The rearrangement uses TRBV18 and TRBJ1-5, with D hard to call. This CDR3 is 13 amino acids long. V lost 6 bases and J lost 5, with 11 bases in between. Germline-derived CDR1 and CDR2 are KGHSH and LQKENI. The CDR3 sequence is CASSQRYDQPQHF. As DNA, the CDR3 is TGTGCCAGCTCCCAACGGTACGATCAGCCCCAGCATTTT.

CDR3 in amino acids: CASSFTGNTEAFF. Written as DNA, the CDR3 is TGTGCCAGCAGCTTTACAGGTAACACTGAAGCTTTCTTT. The chain carries TRBV5-6 and TRBJ1-1; TRBD1 might be the D (5 bases). Germline values: CDR1 SGHDT, CDR2 YYEEEE. The CDR3 has 13 residues. V lost 2 bases and J 2 bases, leaving 7 bases between the germline ends.

The chain couples TRBV5-1 to TRBJ2-7; TRBD2 is a possible D gene (5 bases). V lost 0 bases to trimming and J lost 3 bases, with 16 bases between them. Germline V gene sequence: CDR1 SGHRS, CDR2 YFSETQ. This CDR3 comprises 16 residues. Written as DNA, the CDR3 is TGCGCCAGCAGCTTGGCCCTCACGGACTTAAACTACGAGCAGTACTTC. As protein: CASSLALTDLNYEQYF. Full variable domain (remainder filled in from reference TRBV5-1 and TRBJ2-7): KAGVTQTPRYLIKTRGQQVTLSCSPISGHRSVSWYQQTPGQGLQFLFEYFSETQRNKGNFPGRFSGRQFSNSRSEMNVSTLELGDSALYLCASSLALTDLNYEQYFGPGTRLTVT.

Here the CDR3 reads CASSRNHRGGRETQYF. The CDR3 nucleotides are TGTGCCAGCAGCCGCAACCACAGGGGAGGTAGGGAGACCCAGTACTTC. The rearrangement links TRBV2 to TRBJ2-5; TRBD1 is a possible D gene (7 bases). The V and J ends lost 6 bases and 5 bases respectively, with 22 bases between them. This CDR3 comprises 16 residues. Germline V gene lookup returns CDR1 SNHLY and CDR2 FYNNEI.

The chain carries TRBV4-1 and TRBJ2-6, with 7 bases matching TRBD2. The length of the CDR3 is 18 residues. Germline lookup yields CDR1 MGHRA and CDR2 YSYEKL. Losses at the gene ends were 5 bases for V and 0 bases for J; bases not matched to a gene: 10. The CDR3 DNA follows: TGCGCCAGCAGCTTACCCCCGGGAGGTGACTCTGGGGCCAACGTCCTGACTTTC. The encoded protein is CASSLPPGGDSGANVLTF.

This chain connects TRBV9 to TRBJ2-7, with 8 bases aligning to TRBD1. J was trimmed by 4 bases and V by 3 bases; bases with no gene match: 9. This CDR3 region has 15 residues. CDR1 and CDR2 (germline): SGDLS, YYNGEE. The CDR3 protein is CASSATPGQAYEQYF. CDR3 coding DNA: TGTGCCAGCAGCGCCACCCCGGGACAGGCGTACGAGCAGTACTTC.

The rearrangement links TRBV6-6 to TRBJ1-5, with D tentatively TRBD1 (6 bases). Germline CDR1 reads MNHNY; CDR2 reads SVGAGI (reference sequence). This CDR3 has 14 residues. Trimming shortened V by 2 bases and J by 7 bases, and 12 bases separated the two germline ends. CDR3 in amino acids: CASSYGTGNQPQHF. As DNA, the CDR3 is TGTGCCAGCAGTTACGGAACAGGGAACCAGCCCCAGCATTTT.

The CDR3 protein is CAIRTEAFF. The CDR3 nucleotides are TGTGCCATCCGCACAGAAGCTTTCTTT. J is TRBJ1-1 and V is TRBV2; D not resolved. V lost 10 bases and J lost 8, with 8 bases in between. Germline CDR1 is SNHLY and CDR2 is FYNNEI. CDR3 length equals 9 residues.

The J gene is TRBJ1-1, the V gene TRBV5-5; D ambiguous. The germline V gene has CDR1 SGHKS and CDR2 YYEKEE (reference sequence). The CDR3 contains 14 residues. The V end lost 4 bases, the J end lost 6 bases, and 16 bases lay between the germline ends. CDR3 amino acids: CASSLLATDPEAFF. CDR3 DNA sequence: TGTGCCAGCAGCCTATTGGCCACAGACCCTGAAGCTTTCTTT. Full variable domain (outside the CDR3, taken from reference TRBV5-5 and TRBJ1-1): DAGVTQSPTHLIKTRGQQVTLRCSPISGHKSVSWYQQVLGQGPQFIFQYYEKEERGRGNFPDRFSARQFPNYSSELNVNALLLGDSALYLCASSLLATDPEAFFGQGTRLTVV.

The rearrangement uses TRBV7-2 and TRBJ1-3; 7 nucleotides line up with TRBD1. From germline, CDR1 is SGHTA and CDR2 FQGNSA. V gave up 4 bases and J gave up 0 bases; unmatched junction bases: 9. The CDR3 consists of 17 residues. CDR3 amino acids: CASSSWDREFSGNTIYF. Written as DNA, the CDR3 is TGTGCCAGCAGCTCCTGGGACAGAGAGTTCTCTGGAAACACCATATATTTT.

The chain has TRBV5-1 and TRBJ1-3; the match to TRBD1 covers 8 bases. The junction had 5 bases not matched to a gene; V was cut back by 4 bases and J by 2 bases. Per the germline V gene, CDR1 is SGHRS and CDR2 is YFSETQ. The CDR3 runs to 15 residues. DNA for the CDR3: TGCGCCAGCAGCCCCGGGACAGGAACTGGAAACACCATATATTTT. Encoded protein: CASSPGTGTGNTIYF.

The chain couples TRBV6-6 to TRBJ1-1; 7 bases fit TRBD1. There are 13 residues in the CDR3. Trimming took 2 bases from V and 4 from J; bases not matched to a gene: 1. CDR1 MNHNY and CDR2 SVGAGI come from the germline V gene (reference sequence). DNA for the CDR3: TGTGCCAGCAGTTACGACAGGGTCACTGAAGCTTTCTTT. Encoded protein: CASSYDRVTEAFF.